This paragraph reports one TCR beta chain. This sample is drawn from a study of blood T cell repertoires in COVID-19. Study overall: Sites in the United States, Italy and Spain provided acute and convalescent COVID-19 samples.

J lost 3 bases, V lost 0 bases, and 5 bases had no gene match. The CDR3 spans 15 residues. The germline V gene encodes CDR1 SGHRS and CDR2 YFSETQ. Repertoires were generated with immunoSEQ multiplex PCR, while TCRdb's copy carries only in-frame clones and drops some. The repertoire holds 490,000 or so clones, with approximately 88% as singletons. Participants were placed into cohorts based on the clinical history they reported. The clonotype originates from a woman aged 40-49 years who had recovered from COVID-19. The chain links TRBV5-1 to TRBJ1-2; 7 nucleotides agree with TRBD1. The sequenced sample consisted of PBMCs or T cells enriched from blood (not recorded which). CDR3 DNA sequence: TGCGCCAGCAGCTTGGGACAGGGACGCGACTATGGCTACACCTTC. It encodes CASSLGQGRDYGYTF.